The sequence of this T cell receptor (beta chain) was determined in a study of blood T cell repertoires in COVID-19. Whole-study context: The origin of the acute and convalescent COVID-19 samples was the United States, Italy and Spain. Sources were T cells, B-cell-depleted T cells, or PBMCs; the material itself was cDNA or gDNA.

Donors in Cohort 3 who had recovered were those with two negative PCRs, healthcare professional clearance, or resolution of their symptoms. Profiling relied on immunoSEQ multiplex PCR, and the TCRdb table lists in-frame clones only, not all of them. The repertoire consists of some 250,000 clones, with 85% to 90% occurring once and the leading ten covering about 14%. Sequenced: PBMCs or T cells enriched from blood (not recorded which). This sequence was found in a man aged 18-30 years who had recovered from COVID-19.

CDR3 sequence (DNA): TGTGCCAGCAGCGTACGTCTAAATGAGCAGTTCTTC. As protein: CASSVRLNEQFF. The V gene is TRBV9, the J gene TRBJ2-1, with D hard to call. V was shortened by 1 base and J by 7 bases, with 6 bases between the two germline ends. The CDR3 has 12 residues. Germline CDR1 and CDR2: SGDLS and YYNGEE.